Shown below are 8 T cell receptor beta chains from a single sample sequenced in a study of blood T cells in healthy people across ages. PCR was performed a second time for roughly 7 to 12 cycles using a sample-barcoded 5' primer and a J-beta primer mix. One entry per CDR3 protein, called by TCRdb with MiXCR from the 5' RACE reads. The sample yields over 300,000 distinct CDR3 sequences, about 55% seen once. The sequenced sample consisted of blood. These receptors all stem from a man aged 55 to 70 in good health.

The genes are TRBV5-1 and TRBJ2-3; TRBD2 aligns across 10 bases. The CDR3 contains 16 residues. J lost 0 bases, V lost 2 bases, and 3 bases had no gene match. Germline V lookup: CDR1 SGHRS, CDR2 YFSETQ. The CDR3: CASSLTAGGSTDTQYF. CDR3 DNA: TGCGCCAGCAGCTTAACAGCGGGGGGGAGCACAGATACGCAGTATTTT. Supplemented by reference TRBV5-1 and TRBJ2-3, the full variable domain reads KAGVTQTPRYLIKTRGQQVTLSCSPISGHRSVSWYQQTPGQGLQFLFEYFSETQRNKGNFPGRFSGRQFSNSRSEMNVSTLELGDSALYLCASSLTAGGSTDTQYFGPGTRLTVL.

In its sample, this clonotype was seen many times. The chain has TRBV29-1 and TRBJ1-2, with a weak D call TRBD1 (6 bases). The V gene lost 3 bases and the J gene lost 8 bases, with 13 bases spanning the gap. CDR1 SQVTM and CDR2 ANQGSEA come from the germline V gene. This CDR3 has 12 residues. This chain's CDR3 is CSVDPGQGGYTF. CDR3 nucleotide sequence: TGCAGCGTTGATCCAGGGCAGGGGGGCTACACCTTC.

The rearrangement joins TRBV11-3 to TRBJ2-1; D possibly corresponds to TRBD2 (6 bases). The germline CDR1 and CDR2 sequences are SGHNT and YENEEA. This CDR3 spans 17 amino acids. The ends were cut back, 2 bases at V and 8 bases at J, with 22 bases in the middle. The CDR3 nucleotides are TGTGCCAGCAGCTTAAGTGTGGGACTGCTGCCTCACGATGAGCAGTTCTTC. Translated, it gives CASSLSVGLLPHDEQFF.

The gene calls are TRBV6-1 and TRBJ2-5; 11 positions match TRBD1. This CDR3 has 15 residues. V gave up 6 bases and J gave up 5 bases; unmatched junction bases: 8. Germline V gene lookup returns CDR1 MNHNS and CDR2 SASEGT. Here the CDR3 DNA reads TGTGCCAGCAGCGGGACAGGGGGACCCAGGGAGACCCAGTACTTC. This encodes CASSGTGGPRETQYF.

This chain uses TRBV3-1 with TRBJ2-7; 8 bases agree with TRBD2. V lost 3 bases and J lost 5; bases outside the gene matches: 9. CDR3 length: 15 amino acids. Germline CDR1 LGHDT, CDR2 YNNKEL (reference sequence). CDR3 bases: TGTGCCAGCAGCCATTCAGGACTAGCTACCCACGAGCAGTACTTC. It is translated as CASSHSGLATHEQYF.

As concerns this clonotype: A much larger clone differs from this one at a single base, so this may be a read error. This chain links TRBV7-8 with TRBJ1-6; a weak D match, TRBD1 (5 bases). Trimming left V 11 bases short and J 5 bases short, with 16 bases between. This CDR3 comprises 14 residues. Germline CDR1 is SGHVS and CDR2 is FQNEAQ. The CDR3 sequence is CAGRPDNHNSPLHF. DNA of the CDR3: TGTGCCGGCCGTCCGGACAACCATAATTCACCCCTCCACTTT.

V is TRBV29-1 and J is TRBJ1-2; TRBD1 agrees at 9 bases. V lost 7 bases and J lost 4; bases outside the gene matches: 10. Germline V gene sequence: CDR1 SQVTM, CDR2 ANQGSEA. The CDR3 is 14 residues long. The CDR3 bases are TGCAGCGCCGTTAGTGTGGACAGGGGCTATGGCTACACCTTC. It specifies CSAVSVDRGYGYTF.

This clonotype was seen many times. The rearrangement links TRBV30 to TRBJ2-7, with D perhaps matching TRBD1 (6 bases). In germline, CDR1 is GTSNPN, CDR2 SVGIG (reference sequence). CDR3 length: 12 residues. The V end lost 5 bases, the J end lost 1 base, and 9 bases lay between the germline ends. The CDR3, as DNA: TGTGCCTGGGGGGGCAATTCCTACGAGCAGTACTTC. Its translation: CAWGGNSYEQYF.